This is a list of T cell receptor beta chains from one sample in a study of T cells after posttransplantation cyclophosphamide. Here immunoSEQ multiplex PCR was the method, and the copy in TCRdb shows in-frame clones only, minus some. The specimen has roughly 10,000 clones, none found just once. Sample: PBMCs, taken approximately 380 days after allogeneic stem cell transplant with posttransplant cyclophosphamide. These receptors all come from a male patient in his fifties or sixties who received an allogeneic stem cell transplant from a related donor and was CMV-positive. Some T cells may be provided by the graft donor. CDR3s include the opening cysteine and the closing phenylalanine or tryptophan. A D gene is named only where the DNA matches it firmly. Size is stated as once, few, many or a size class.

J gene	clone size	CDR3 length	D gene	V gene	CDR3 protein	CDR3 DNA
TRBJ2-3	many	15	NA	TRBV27	CASSLVSRNTDTQYF	TGTGCCAGCAGTCTAGTTAGCCGCAACACAGATACGCAGTATTTT
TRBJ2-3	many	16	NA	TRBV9	CASSVTGGGGTDTQYF	TGTGCCAGCAGCGTGACGGGTGGCGGCGGAACAGATACGCAGTATTTT
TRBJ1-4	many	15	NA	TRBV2	CASSVEGTPNEKLFF	TGTGCCAGCAGTGTTGAGGGGACTCCTAATGAAAAACTGTTTTTT
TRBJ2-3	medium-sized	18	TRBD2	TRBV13	CASSLGLAGVAYADTQYF	TGTGCCAGCAGCTTAGGTCTAGCGGGGGTGGCGTATGCAGATACGCAGTATTTT
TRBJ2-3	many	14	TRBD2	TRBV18	CASSSAGAFDTQYF	TGTGCCAGCTCCTCAGCGGGAGCGTTTGATACGCAGTATTTT
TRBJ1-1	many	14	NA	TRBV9	CASSVGRGNTEAFF	TGTGCCAGCAGCGTAGGTCGGGGAAACACTGAAGCTTTCTTT
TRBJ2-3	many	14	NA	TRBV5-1	CASSLDPGTDTQYF	TGCGCCAGCAGCTTGGACCCCGGGACAGATACGCAGTATTTT
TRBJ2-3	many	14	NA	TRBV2	CASSTQGGTDTQYF	TGTGCCAGCAGTACCCAGGGGGGAACAGATACGCAGTATTTT
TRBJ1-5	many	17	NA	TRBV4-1	CASSHDLKQGLGQPQHF	TGCGCCAGCAGCCACGACTTAAAACAGGGTTTGGGTCAGCCCCAGCATTTT
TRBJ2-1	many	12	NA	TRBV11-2	CASSLDSVEQFF	TGTGCCAGCAGCTTAGATTCAGTTGAGCAGTTCTTC
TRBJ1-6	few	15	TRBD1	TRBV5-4	CASSRKGQENSPLHF	TGTGCCAGCAGCCGCAAGGGACAGGAGAATTCACCCCTCCACTTT
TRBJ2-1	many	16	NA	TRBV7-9	CASSSKQGLSYNEQFF	TGTGCCAGCAGCTCAAAACAGGGCCTCTCCTACAATGAGCAGTTCTTC
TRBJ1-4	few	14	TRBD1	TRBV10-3	CATRRTGGVEKLFF	TGTGCCACCCGACGAACAGGGGGCGTTGAAAAACTGTTTTTT
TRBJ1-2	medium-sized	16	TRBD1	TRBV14	CASSHHLAPGQGGYTF	TGTGCCAGCAGCCATCATCTCGCACCGGGACAGGGTGGCTACACCTTC
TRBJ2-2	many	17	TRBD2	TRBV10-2	CASRDLGLAGVGGELFF	TGCGCCAGCCGTGACCTGGGACTAGCGGGAGTGGGCGGGGAGCTGTTTTTT
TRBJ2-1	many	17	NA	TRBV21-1	CASSKDRQPSSYNEQFF	TGTGCCAGCAGCAAAGATAGACAGCCCAGCTCCTACAATGAGCAGTTCTTC
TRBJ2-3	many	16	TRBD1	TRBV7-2	CASSDRPGGFTDTQYF	TGTGCCAGCAGCGACAGACCAGGGGGATTCACAGATACGCAGTATTTT
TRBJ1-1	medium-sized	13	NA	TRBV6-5	CASSEQQGTEAFF	TGTGCCAGCAGTGAACAACAGGGAACTGAAGCTTTCTTT
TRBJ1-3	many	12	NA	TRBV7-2	CASSRFGDTIYF	TGTGCCAGCAGCCGCTTCGGTGACACCATATATTTT
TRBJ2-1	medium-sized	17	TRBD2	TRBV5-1	CASSLRIGTSGTDEQFF	TGCGCCAGCAGCTTGCGAATAGGAACTAGCGGGACGGATGAGCAGTTCTTC
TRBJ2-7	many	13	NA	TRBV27	CASSSDTSYEQYF	TGTGCCAGCAGTTCGGACACCTCCTACGAGCAGTACTTC
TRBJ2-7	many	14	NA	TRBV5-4	CASSLEGRFDEQYF	TGTGCCAGCAGCTTGGAGGGGCGCTTCGACGAGCAGTACTTC
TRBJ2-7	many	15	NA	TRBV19	CASSIFGGESYEQYF	TGTGCCAGTAGTATTTTCGGGGGAGAGTCCTACGAGCAGTACTTC
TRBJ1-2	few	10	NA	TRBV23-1	CASSPYGYTF	TGCGCCAGCAGTCCTTATGGCTACACCTTC
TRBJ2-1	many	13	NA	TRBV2	CASSGTTRGEQFF	TGTGCCAGCAGCGGCACAACCCGGGGTGAGCAGTTCTTC
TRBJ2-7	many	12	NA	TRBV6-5	CASSSTAYEQYF	TGTGCCAGCAGTTCGACAGCCTACGAGCAGTACTTC
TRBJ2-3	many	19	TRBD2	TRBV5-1	CASSLLNLREGPLSDTQYF	TGCGCCAGCAGCCTCCTTAATTTGCGGGAGGGCCCCTTGTCAGATACGCAGTATTTT
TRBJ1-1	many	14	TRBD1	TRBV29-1	CSGDRERRGFEAFF	TGCAGCGGCGACAGGGAAAGAAGGGGGTTTGAAGCTTTCTTT
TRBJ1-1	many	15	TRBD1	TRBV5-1	CASSLEGGLRTEAFF	TGCGCCAGCAGCTTGGAAGGGGGCTTACGGACTGAAGCTTTCTTT
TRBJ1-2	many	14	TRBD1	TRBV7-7	CASSFQQGARGYTF	TGTGCCAGCAGCTTCCAACAGGGGGCCCGGGGCTACACCTTC
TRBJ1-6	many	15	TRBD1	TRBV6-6	CASSYGQGRNSPLHF	TGTGCCAGCAGTTACGGACAGGGGAGAAATTCACCCCTCCACTTT
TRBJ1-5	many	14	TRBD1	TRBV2	CASSAGTGDQPQHF	TGTGCCAGCAGCGCCGGGACAGGGGATCAGCCCCAGCATTTT
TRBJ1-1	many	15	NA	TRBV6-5	CASSYVQGKNTEAFF	TGTGCCAGCAGTTACGTCCAGGGTAAGAACACTGAAGCTTTCTTT